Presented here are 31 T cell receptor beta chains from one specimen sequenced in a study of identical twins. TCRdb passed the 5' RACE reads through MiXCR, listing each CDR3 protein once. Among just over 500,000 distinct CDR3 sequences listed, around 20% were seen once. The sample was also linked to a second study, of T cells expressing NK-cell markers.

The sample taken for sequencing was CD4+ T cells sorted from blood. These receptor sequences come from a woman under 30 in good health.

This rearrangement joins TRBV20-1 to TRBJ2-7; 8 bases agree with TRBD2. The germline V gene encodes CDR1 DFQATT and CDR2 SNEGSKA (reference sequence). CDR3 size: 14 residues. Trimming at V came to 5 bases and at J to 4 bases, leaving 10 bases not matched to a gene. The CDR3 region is CSALRGSGRYEQYF. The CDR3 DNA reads TGCAGTGCTCTCCGGGGCAGCGGGAGATACGAGCAGTACTTC.

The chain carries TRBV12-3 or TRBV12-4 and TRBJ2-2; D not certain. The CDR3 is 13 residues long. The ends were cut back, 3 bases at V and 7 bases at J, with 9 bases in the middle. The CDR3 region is CASSLTRGGELFF. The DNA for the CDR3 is TGTGCCAGCAGTTTGACAAGAGGCGGGGAGCTGTTTTTT.

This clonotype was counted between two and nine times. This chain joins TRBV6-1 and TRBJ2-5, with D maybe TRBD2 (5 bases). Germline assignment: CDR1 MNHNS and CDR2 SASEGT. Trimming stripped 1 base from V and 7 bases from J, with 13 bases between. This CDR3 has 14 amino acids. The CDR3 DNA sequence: TGTGCCAGCAGTGAAGTAGGGAGACGGGGGACCCAGTACTTC. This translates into CASSEVGRRGTQYF.

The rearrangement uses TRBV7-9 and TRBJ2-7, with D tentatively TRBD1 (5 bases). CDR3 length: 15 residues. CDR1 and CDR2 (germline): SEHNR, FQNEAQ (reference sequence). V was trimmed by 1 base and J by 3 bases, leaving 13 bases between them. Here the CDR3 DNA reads TGTGCCAGCAGCTTAGAATCGGCAGGGCGCTACGAGCAGTACTTC. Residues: CASSLESAGRYEQYF.

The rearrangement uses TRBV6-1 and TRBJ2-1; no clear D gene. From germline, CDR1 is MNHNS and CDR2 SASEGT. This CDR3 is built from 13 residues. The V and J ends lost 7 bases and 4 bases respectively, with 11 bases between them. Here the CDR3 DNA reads TGTGCCAGCACCCCCGACCAGTACAATGAGCAGTTCTTC. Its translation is CASTPDQYNEQFF.

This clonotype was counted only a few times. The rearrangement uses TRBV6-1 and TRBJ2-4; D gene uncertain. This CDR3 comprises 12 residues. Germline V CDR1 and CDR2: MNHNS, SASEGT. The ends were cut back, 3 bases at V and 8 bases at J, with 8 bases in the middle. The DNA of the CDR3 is TGTGCCAGCAGTGAGGAAGGGCACATTCAGTACTTC. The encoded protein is CASSEEGHIQYF.

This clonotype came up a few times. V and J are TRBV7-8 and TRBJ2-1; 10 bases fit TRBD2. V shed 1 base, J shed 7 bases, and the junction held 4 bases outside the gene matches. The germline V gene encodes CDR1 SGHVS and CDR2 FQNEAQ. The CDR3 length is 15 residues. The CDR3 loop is CASSLEASGSNEQFF. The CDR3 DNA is TGTGCCAGCAGCTTAGAGGCTAGCGGGAGTAATGAGCAGTTCTTC.

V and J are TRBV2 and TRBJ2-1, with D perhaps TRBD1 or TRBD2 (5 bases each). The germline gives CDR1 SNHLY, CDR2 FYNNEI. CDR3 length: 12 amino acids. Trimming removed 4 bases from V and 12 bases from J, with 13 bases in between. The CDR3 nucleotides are TGTGCCAGCAGTGTCAGGGCTGAGGGGCAGTTCTTC. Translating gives CASSVRAEGQFF.

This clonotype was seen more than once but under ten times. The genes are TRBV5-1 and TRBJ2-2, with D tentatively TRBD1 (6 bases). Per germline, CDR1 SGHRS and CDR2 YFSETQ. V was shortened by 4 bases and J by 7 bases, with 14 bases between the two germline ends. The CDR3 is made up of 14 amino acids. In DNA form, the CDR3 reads TGCGCCAGCAGCCCACAGGGTACCGACGGGGAGCTGTTTTTT. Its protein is CASSPQGTDGELFF. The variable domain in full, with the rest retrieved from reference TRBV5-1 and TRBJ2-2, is KAGVTQTPRYLIKTRGQQVTLSCSPISGHRSVSWYQQTPGQGLQFLFEYFSETQRNKGNFPGRFSGRQFSNSRSEMNVSTLELGDSALYLCASSPQGTDGELFFGEGSRLTVL.

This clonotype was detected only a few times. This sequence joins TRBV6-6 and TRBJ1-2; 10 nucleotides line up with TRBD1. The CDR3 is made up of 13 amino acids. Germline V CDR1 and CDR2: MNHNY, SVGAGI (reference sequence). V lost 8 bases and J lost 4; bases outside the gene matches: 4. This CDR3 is CASLRTGGYGYTF. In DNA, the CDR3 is TGTGCCAGCCTCCGGACAGGGGGCTATGGCTACACCTTC.

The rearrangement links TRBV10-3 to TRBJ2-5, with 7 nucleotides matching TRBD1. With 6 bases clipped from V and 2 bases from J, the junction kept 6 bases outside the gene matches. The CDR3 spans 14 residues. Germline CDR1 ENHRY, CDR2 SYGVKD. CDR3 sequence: CAISGRTGQETQYF. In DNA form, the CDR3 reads TGTGCCATCAGCGGGCGGACAGGTCAAGAGACCCAGTACTTC.

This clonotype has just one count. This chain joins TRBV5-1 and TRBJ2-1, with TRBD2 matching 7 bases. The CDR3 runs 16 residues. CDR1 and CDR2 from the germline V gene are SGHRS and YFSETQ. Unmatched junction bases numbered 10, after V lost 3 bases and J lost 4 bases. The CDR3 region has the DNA TGCGCCAGCAGCTCGACCCCAGCGGGACCGTACAATGAGCAGTTCTTC. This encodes CASSSTPAGPYNEQFF.

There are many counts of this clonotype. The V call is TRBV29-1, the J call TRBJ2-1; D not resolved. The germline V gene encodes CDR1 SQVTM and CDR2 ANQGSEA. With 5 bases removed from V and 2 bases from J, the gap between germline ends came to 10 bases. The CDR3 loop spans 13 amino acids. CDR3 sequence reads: CSVTSGPYNEQFF. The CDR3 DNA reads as TGCAGCGTTACAAGTGGTCCCTACAATGAGCAGTTCTTC.

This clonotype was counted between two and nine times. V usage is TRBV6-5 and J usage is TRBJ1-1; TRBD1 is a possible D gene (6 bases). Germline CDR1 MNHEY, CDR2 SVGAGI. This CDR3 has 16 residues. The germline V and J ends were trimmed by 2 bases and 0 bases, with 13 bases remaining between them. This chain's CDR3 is CASSYPSQGLNTEAFF. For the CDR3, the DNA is TGTGCCAGCAGTTACCCCTCACAGGGTCTGAACACTGAAGCTTTCTTT.

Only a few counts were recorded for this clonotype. The CDR3 sequence: CSARGGGTNTEAFF. CDR3 sequence (DNA): TGCAGTGCTAGAGGGGGAGGTACGAACACTGAAGCTTTCTTT. The chain links TRBV20-1 to TRBJ1-1, with D uncertain. This CDR3 contains 14 residues. Germline values: CDR1 DFQATT, CDR2 SNEGSKA (reference sequence). V gave up 1 base and J gave up 1 base, with 10 bases separating them.

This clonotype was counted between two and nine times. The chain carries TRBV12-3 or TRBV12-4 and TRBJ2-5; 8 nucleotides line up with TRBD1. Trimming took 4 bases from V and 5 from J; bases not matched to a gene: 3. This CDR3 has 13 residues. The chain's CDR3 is CASSYHRGETQYF. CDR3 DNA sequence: TGTGCCAGCAGTTATCACAGGGGGGAGACCCAGTACTTC.

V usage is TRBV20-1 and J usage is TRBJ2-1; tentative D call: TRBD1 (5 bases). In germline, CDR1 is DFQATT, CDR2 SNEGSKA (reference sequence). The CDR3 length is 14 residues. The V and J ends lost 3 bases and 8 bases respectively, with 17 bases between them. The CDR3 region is CSASLRAGSDEQFF. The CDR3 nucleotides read TGCAGTGCTAGTTTGAGAGCAGGGTCGGATGAGCAGTTCTTC.

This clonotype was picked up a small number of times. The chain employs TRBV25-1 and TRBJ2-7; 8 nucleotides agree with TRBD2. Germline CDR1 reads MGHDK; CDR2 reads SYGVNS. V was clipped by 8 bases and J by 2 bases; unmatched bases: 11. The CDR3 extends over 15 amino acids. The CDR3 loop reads CASSRAGVVAYEQYF. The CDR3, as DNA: TGTGCCAGCTCGAGAGCGGGAGTGGTTGCCTACGAGCAGTACTTC.

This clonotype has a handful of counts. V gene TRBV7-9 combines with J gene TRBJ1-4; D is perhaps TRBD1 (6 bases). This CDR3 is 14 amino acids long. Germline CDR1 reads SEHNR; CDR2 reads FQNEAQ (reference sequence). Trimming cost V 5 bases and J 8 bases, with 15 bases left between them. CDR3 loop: CASSPGDTVEKLFF. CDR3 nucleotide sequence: TGTGCCAGCAGCCCTGGGGACACAGTCGAAAAACTGTTTTTT. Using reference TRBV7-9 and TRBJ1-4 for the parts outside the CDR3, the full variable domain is DTGVSQNPRHKITKRGQNVTFRCDPISEHNRLYWYRQTLGQGPEFLTYFQNEAQLEKSRLLSDRFSAERPKGSFSTLEIQRTEQGDSAMYLCASSPGDTVEKLFFGSGTQLSVL.

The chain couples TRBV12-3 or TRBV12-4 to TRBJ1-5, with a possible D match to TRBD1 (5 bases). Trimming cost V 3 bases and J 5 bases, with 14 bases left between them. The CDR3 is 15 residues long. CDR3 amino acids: CASSFRGLRDQPQHF. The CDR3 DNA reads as TGTGCCAGCAGTTTTAGGGGTCTGCGTGATCAGCCCCAGCATTTT.

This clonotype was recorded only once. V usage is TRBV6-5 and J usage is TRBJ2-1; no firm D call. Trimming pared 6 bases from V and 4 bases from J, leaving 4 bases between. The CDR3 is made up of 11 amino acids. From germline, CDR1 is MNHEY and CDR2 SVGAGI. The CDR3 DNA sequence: TGTGCCAGCAGAAAGTACAATGAGCAGTTCTTC. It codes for CASRKYNEQFF.

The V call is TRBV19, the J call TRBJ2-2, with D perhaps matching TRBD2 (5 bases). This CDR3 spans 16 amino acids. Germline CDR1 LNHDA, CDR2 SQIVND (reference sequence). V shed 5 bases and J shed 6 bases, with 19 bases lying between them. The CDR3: CASSSSWARVSGELFF. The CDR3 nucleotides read TGTGCCAGTAGTTCTTCATGGGCGAGGGTATCCGGGGAGCTGTTTTTT.

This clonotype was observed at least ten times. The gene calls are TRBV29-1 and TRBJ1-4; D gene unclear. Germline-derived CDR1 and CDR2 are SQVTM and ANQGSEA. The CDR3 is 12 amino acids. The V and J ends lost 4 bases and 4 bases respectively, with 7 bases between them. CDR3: CSVGGVNEKLFF. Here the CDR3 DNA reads TGCAGCGTTGGAGGAGTTAATGAAAAACTGTTTTTT.

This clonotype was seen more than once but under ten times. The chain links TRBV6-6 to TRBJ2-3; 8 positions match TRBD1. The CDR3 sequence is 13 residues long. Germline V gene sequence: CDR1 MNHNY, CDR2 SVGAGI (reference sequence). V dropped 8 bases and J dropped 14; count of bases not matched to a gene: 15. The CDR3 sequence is CASDELQAGGGYF. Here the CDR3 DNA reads TGTGCCAGCGATGAGCTCCAGGCAGGGGGCGGGTATTTT.

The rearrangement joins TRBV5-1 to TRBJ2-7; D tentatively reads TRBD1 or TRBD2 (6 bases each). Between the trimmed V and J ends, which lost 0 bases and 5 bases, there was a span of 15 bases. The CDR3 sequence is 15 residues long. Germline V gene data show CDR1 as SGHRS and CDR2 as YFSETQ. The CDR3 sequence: CASSLEFGGIDEQYF. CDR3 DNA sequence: TGCGCCAGCAGCTTGGAGTTCGGGGGCATCGACGAGCAGTACTTC.

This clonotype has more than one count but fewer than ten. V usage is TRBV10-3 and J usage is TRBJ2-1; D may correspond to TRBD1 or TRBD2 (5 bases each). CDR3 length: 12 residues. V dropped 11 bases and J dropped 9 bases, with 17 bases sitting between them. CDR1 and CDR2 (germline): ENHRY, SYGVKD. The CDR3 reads CAVGDGQSEQFF. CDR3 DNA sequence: TGTGCCGTCGGGGACGGTCAATCTGAGCAGTTCTTC.

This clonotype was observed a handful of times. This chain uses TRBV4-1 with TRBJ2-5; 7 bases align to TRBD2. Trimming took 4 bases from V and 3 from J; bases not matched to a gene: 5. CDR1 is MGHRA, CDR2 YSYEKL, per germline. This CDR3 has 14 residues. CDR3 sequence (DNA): TGCGCCAGCAGCCTTCGGGGGGTGGAAGAGACCCAGTACTTC. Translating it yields CASSLRGVEETQYF.

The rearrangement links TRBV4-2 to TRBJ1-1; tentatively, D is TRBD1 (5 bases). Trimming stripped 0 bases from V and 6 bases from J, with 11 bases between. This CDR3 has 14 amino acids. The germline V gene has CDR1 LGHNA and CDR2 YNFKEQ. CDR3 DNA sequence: TGTGCCAGCAGCCAAGATCCCAGGGACGCTGAAGCTTTCTTT. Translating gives CASSQDPRDAEAFF.

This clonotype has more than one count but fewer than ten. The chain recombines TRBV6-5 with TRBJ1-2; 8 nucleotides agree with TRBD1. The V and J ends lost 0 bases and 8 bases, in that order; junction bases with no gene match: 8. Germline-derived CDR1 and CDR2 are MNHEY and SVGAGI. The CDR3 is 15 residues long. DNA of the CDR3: TGTGCCAGCAGTTACTCCGCGACAGGGGTCGGCGGCTACACCTTC. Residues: CASSYSATGVGGYTF.

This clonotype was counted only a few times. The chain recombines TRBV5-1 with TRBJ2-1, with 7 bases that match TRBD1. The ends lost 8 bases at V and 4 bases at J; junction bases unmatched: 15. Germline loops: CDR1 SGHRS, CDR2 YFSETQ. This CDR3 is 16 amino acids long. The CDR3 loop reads CASDEGDSGPYNEQFF. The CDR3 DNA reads TGCGCCAGTGACGAGGGGGACAGTGGGCCATACAATGAGCAGTTCTTC.

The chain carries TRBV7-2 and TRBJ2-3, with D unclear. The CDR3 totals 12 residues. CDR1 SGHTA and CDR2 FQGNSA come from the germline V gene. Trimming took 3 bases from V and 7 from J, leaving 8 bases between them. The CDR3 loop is CASSLPGNTQYF. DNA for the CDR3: TGTGCCAGCAGCTTGCCAGGCAATACGCAGTATTTT.